The rows below give T cell receptor beta chains drawn from one sample of a study of shared clonotypes between healthy human individuals. Sequenced by immunoSEQ multiplex PCR; TCRdb stores in-frame clones only, minus some. The sample records millions of clones, 85% to 95% being singletons. Sample: naive CD4+ T cells sorted from blood. These receptor sequences come from a man younger than 30 in good health. CDR3s include the opening cysteine and the closing phenylalanine or tryptophan. Fields, in order: V gene, D gene, J gene, clone size, CDR3 DNA, CDR3 protein. D genes are given only for firm matches. Only some rows state a clone size, as once, few, many or a class for expanded clones.

TRBV5-6	NA	TRBJ1-6	NA	TGTGCCAGCAGCTATTTCGAGAGCACTTCACCCCTCCACTTT	CASSYFESTSPLHF
TRBV6-8	NA	TRBJ1-1	NA	TGTGCCAGCAGTTACCCGCCAACTGGGGACACTGAAGCTTTCTTT	CASSYPPTGDTEAFF
TRBV2	NA	TRBJ1-5	NA	TGTGCCAGCAGCGGGACCTCTAGCAATCAGCCCCAGCATTTT	CASSGTSSNQPQHF
TRBV29-1	NA	TRBJ1-2	NA	TGCAGCGTTGAAGATTTGGGGTTCCGACTTGGCTACACCTTC	CSVEDLGFRLGYTF
TRBV6-5	TRBD2	TRBJ2-3	NA	TGTGCCAGCAGTTCAGTAGCGGGAGGAGGGGGTACGCAGTATTTT	CASSSVAGGGGTQYF
TRBV4-1	NA	TRBJ2-2	NA	TGCGCCAGCAGCCAAGATCGTAACAGGCCCTCGCTCACCGGGGAGCTGTTTTTT	CASSQDRNRPSLTGELFF
TRBV5-4	NA	TRBJ1-4	few	TGTGCCAGCAGCTTGGCTTCTAATGAAAAACTGTTTTTT	CASSLASNEKLFF
TRBV6-1	NA	TRBJ2-6	NA	TGTGCCAGCAGTGAATCCCGCGTTCCGTTCGGGGCCAACGTCCTGACTTTC	CASSESRVPFGANVLTF
TRBV28	TRBD1	TRBJ2-7	NA	TGTGCCAGCAACCCTCTATCAGGGGGAAACGTCGACGAGCAGTACTTC	CASNPLSGGNVDEQYF
TRBV6-5	NA	TRBJ1-2	NA	TGTGCCAGCAGTCGTAGCAGGGGCGGCTATGGCTACACCTTC	CASSRSRGGYGYTF
TRBV6-1	NA	TRBJ1-5	NA	TGTGCCAGCAGTGAATTCGTGGCCGCGGGTCAGCCCCAGCATTTT	CASSEFVAAGQPQHF
TRBV19	NA	TRBJ1-2	once	TGTGCCAGTAGTATACAACGGCTCTCGAGCGGGGGCTACACCTTC	CASSIQRLSSGGYTF
TRBV5-5	TRBD1	TRBJ1-3	NA	TGTGCCAGCAGCCACAGGGGTCTTGGAAACACCATATATTTT	CASSHRGLGNTIYF
TRBV18	NA	TRBJ1-3	NA	TGTGCCAGCTCCACACAGGGCCAGAGCTCTGGAAACACCATATATTTT	CASSTQGQSSGNTIYF
TRBV19	NA	TRBJ1-6	once	TGTGCCAGTAGCCCGGGACAAGAAAGGAGTTCACCCCTCCACTTT	CASSPGQERSSPLHF
TRBV19	NA	TRBJ2-2	NA	TGTGCCAGTAGTATCTCTAAGGCGGGGTGGCGTGACACCGGGGAGCTGTTTTTT	CASSISKAGWRDTGELFF
TRBV4-1	NA	TRBJ2-3	NA	TGCGCCAGCGTCCCAGGGGTTAGCGGATACACAGATACGCAGTATTTT	CASVPGVSGYTDTQYF
TRBV28	TRBD1	TRBJ2-7	once	TGTGCCAGCAGTTTATTTTTTCTGGGGGACAGGCCCTACGAGCAGTACTTC	CASSLFFLGDRPYEQYF
TRBV6-5	NA	TRBJ2-1	NA	TGTGCCAGCAGTTATGGGGACAATGAGCAGTTCTTC	CASSYGDNEQFF
TRBV6-6	NA	TRBJ2-7	NA	TGTGCCAGCAGCATCGGCCCTGAGCAGTACTTC	CASSIGPEQYF
TRBV10-3	NA	TRBJ1-2	NA	TGTGCCATCAGTGAGTCGCGAGGGTATGGCTACACCTTC	CAISESRGYGYTF
TRBV9	TRBD2	TRBJ2-2	NA	TGTGCCAGCAGCGCCGTCAACAGCCCCGGACTAGCGGGAGAGTCCGGGGAGCTGTTTTTT	CASSAVNSPGLAGESGELFF
TRBV27	NA	TRBJ2-1	NA	TGTGCCAGCAGTTTATCGATGCGACAGGAACAGTTCTTC	CASSLSMRQEQFF
TRBV7-8	TRBD1	TRBJ2-7	once	TGTGCCAGCAGCTGGGGGACAGGGATTACGCAGGACGAGCAGTACTTC	CASSWGTGITQDEQYF
TRBV7-9	NA	TRBJ2-1	NA	TGTGCCAGCAGCCAGGGATTGCAGGAGCAGTTCTTC	CASSQGLQEQFF
TRBV15	NA	TRBJ1-4	NA	TGTGCCACCAGCAGAATCACAGGGCATAATGAAAAACTGTTTTTT	CATSRITGHNEKLFF
TRBV13	TRBD1	TRBJ2-5	NA	TGTGCCAGCAGCTTAAGGGGACAGGGGATCCAAGAGACCCAGTACTTC	CASSLRGQGIQETQYF
TRBV11-2	NA	TRBJ1-5	NA	TGTGCCAGCAGCTTAGAAGGGGCGAGCAATCAGCCCCAGCATTTT	CASSLEGASNQPQHF
TRBV6-5	TRBD1	TRBJ1-5	few	TGTGCCAGCAGTCGCCTACAGGGGGCCAATCAGCCCCAGCATTTT	CASSRLQGANQPQHF
TRBV12-5	NA	TRBJ2-5	NA	TGTGCTAGTGGTTTGGGGTGGAAGTACCAAGAGACCCAGTACTTC	CASGLGWKYQETQYF
TRBV2	NA	TRBJ1-6	NA	TGTGCCAGCGGGGCCAATCTGAGAAATAATTCACCCCTCCACTTT	CASGANLRNNSPLHF
TRBV18	TRBD2	TRBJ2-4	NA	TGTGCCGTACGGACTAGCGGTGAAAACATTCAGTACTTC	CAVRTSGENIQYF
TRBV19	NA	TRBJ1-5	NA	TGTGCCAGTAGTCCTAATTATAGCAATCAGCCCCAGCATTTT	CASSPNYSNQPQHF